The sequence of this T cell receptor (beta chain) was determined in a study of blood T cell repertoires in COVID-19. The wider study: Acute and convalescent COVID-19 specimens originated in the United States, Italy and Spain. PBMCs, B-cell-depleted T cells, or T cells were the source of the cDNA or gDNA that made up the material.

This table comes from immunoSEQ multiplex PCR, and its TCRdb copy is limited to in-frame clones, with some not included. Of about 110,000 clones in the sample, over 60% were seen once. On this clone: The sample holds other DNA sequences that translate to the same CDR3.

This sequence was found in a human donor in a cohort sampled during active or convalescent COVID-19. The source material was peripheral blood.

The CDR3: CASSPGANQPQHF. The DNA for the CDR3 is TGTGCCAGCAGCCCCGGTGCCAATCAGCCCCAGCATTTT. This chain links TRBV7-2 with TRBJ1-5; D is unclear. The CDR3 is made up of 13 amino acids. The germline CDR1 and CDR2 sequences are SGHTA and FQGNSA. Trimming stripped 5 bases from V and 3 bases from J, with 8 bases between.